Below, one T cell receptor beta chain is given with its context. Antigen: not known. The data stem from a study of blood T cells in healthy people across ages. Study conclusions and caveats: Getting older went along with TCR beta diversity per million T cells dropping roughly linearly.

Trimming cost V 4 bases and J 0 bases, with 13 bases left between them. Germline V CDR1 and CDR2: LGHDT, YNNKEL (reference sequence). The length of the CDR3 is 16 residues. Using a J-beta primer mix together with a sample-barcoded 5' primer, a second PCR was run for roughly 7 to 12 cycles. Each CDR3 protein is one row after TCRdb ran MiXCR on the 5' RACE reads. The sample carries around 1,000,000 distinct CDR3 sequences, 25% recorded once. Separately, the same data were catalogued under a study of T cells of mothers and their children.

This chain connects TRBV3-1 to TRBJ2-1; perhaps TRBD2 as D (6 bases). This receptor was taken from a girl aged 2-15 years in good health. Sequencing was done on a sample of blood. DNA of the CDR3: TGTGCCAGCAGCCGGCGACTAGACGGCTCCTACAATGAGCAGTTCTTC. As protein: CASSRRLDGSYNEQFF.